One and the same sample provided the 18 T cell receptor beta chains below, sequenced in a study of cytomegalovirus exposure and HLA in healthy donors. The PCR was carried out with 60 Vbeta primers and 13 Jbeta primers. Profiled with immunoSEQ multiplex PCR; TCRdb holds only in-frame clones, not every one. The table shows fewer than 250,000 clones, with around 86% occurring only once. Sequencing input: PBMCs. These receptors were obtained from a young man in good health and CMV-seronegative.

V is TRBV5-1 and J is TRBJ2-1, with a tentative D call TRBD2 (7 bases). CDR3 length equals 14 residues. The germline V and J ends were trimmed by 0 bases and 10 bases, with 14 bases remaining between them. Germline CDR1 SGHRS, CDR2 YFSETQ. Here the CDR3 reads CASSLESGGHEQFF. The CDR3 coding sequence is TGCGCCAGCAGCTTGGAGTCGGGGGGACACGAGCAGTTCTTC. Together with reference TRBV5-1 and TRBJ2-1, the CDR3 gives the full variable domain: KAGVTQTPRYLIKTRGQQVTLSCSPISGHRSVSWYQQTPGQGLQFLFEYFSETQRNKGNFPGRFSGRQFSNSRSEMNVSTLELGDSALYLCASSLESGGHEQFFGPGTRLTVL.

The gene calls are TRBV19 and TRBJ2-3, with 7 bases identical to TRBD1. The V gene end was trimmed by 9 bases and the J gene end by 2 bases; junction bases not matched to a gene: 8. The germline gives CDR1 LNHDA, CDR2 SQIVND (reference sequence). CDR3 length: 14 residues. CDR3 DNA sequence: TGTGCCAGCCAAACAGGGGCCTTCACAGATACGCAGTATTTT. Its protein product is CASQTGAFTDTQYF. The full variable domain, in which reference TRBV19 and TRBJ2-3 provide the parts outside the CDR3, is DGGITQSPKYLFRKEGQNVTLSCEQNLNHDAMYWYRQDPGQGLRLIYYSQIVNDFQKGDIAEGYSVSREKKESFPLTVTSAQKNPTAFYLCASQTGAFTDTQYFGPGTRLTVL.

This sequence joins TRBV4-3 and TRBJ2-3, with TRBD2 matching 7 bases. CDR1 and CDR2 (germline): LGHNA, YSLEER. The V and J ends lost 0 bases and 2 bases, in that order; junction bases with no gene match: 8. The CDR3 runs 17 residues. The CDR3 sequence is CASSQEPSGGATDTQYF. Written as DNA, the CDR3 is TGCGCCAGCAGCCAAGAGCCTTCGGGGGGAGCCACAGATACGCAGTATTTT.

CDR3 amino acids: CASSLRPGGRRVYDSNEQFF. The CDR3 DNA reads as TGTGCCAGCAGTTTAAGGCCAGGAGGGAGGAGGGTGTATGATAGCAATGAGCAGTTCTTC. V gene TRBV27 combines with J gene TRBJ2-1; D might be TRBD2 (6 bases). CDR1 and CDR2 (germline): MNHEY, SMNVEV (reference sequence). Trimming left V 2 bases short and J 6 bases short, with 29 bases between. The CDR3 has 20 amino acids.

This clone was observed once. The chain joins TRBV5-3 to TRBJ2-4; weak D call: TRBD2 (6 bases). TRBV5-3 falls under the ORF class, with uncertain function. The CDR3 is 16 residues long. Trimming left V 1 base short and J 8 bases short, with 19 bases between. This CDR3 reads CARSLIGSGDGDIQYF. The CDR3 DNA follows: TGTGCCAGAAGCTTGATCGGGTCGGGGGACGGGGACATTCAGTACTTC.

The chain links TRBV28 to TRBJ1-1, with a weak D call TRBD1 (5 bases). V dropped 10 bases and J dropped 6 bases, with 21 bases sitting between them. The CDR3 runs to 14 residues. CDR1 and CDR2 (germline): MDHEN, SYDVKM. CDR3 in amino acids: CATNLRAVRSEAFF. In DNA, the CDR3 is TGTGCCACGAACCTCAGGGCGGTGAGGTCTGAAGCTTTCTTT.

The chain uses TRBV28 and TRBJ2-3; TRBD1 might be the D (6 bases). From germline, CDR1 is MDHEN and CDR2 SYDVKM. CDR3 length: 16 residues. V gave up 8 bases and J gave up 5 bases, with 23 bases separating them. The CDR3 is CASPPRIGDMGDTQYF. CDR3 DNA sequence: TGTGCCAGCCCTCCCCGGATAGGGGACATGGGAGATACGCAGTATTTT.

The chain carries TRBV27 and TRBJ2-7; D possibly corresponds to TRBD2 (7 bases). V was shortened by 4 bases and J by 0 bases, with 13 bases between the two germline ends. CDR1 is MNHEY and CDR2 is SMNVEV in the germline V gene (reference sequence). The CDR3 contains 15 residues. Here the CDR3 reads CASSWGGADSYEQYF. The CDR3 bases are TGTGCCAGCAGTTGGGGGGGGGCGGACTCCTACGAGCAGTACTTC.

This chain connects TRBV9 to TRBJ2-7, with 11 positions matching TRBD1. In germline, CDR1 is SGDLS, CDR2 YYNGEE. CDR3 length: 16 residues. The V gene end was trimmed by 4 bases and the J gene end by 7 bases; junction bases not matched to a gene: 13. CDR3 region: CASSPTLPGTGGEQYF. The CDR3 DNA is TGTGCCAGCAGCCCTACTCTTCCCGGGACAGGGGGAGAGCAGTACTTC.

For the CDR3, the DNA is TGTGCCAGCAGTCCAGAGGCAGGGTGGGAAGATGAAGCTTTCTTT. Protein product: CASSPEAGWEDEAFF. The chain links TRBV13 to TRBJ1-1; D is perhaps TRBD1 (5 bases). Germline CDR1 reads PRHDT; CDR2 reads FYEKMQ (reference sequence). This CDR3 is built from 15 residues. V lost 6 bases and J lost 7, with 21 bases in between.

V usage is TRBV5-1 and J usage is TRBJ2-6; D is perhaps TRBD1 (5 bases). The length of the CDR3 is 18 residues. Germline CDR1 SGHRS, CDR2 YFSETQ. Trimming removed 1 base at V and 0 bases at J, with 14 bases between. CDR3: CASSLNRQLGSGANVLTF. The CDR3 coding sequence is TGCGCCAGCAGCTTGAACCGACAGCTAGGCTCTGGGGCCAACGTCCTGACTTTC.

CDR3 protein: CASSLEGTSGGTDTQYF. DNA for the CDR3: TGCGCCAGCAGCTTGGAGGGCACTAGCGGGGGGACAGATACGCAGTATTTT. The V and J genes are TRBV5-1 and TRBJ2-3; 12 bases are shared with TRBD2. V was pared by 0 bases and J by 3 bases, with 5 bases of the junction left unmatched. CDR3 length equals 17 residues. The germline CDR1 and CDR2 sequences are SGHRS and YFSETQ. The variable domain in full, completed from reference TRBV5-1 and TRBJ2-3, reads KAGVTQTPRYLIKTRGQQVTLSCSPISGHRSVSWYQQTPGQGLQFLFEYFSETQRNKGNFPGRFSGRQFSNSRSEMNVSTLELGDSALYLCASSLEGTSGGTDTQYFGPGTRLTVL.

This chain connects TRBV5-4 to TRBJ1-2; 12 bases agree with TRBD1. Per germline, CDR1 SGHNT and CDR2 YYREEE (reference sequence). This CDR3 is 17 amino acids long. The V and J ends lost 0 bases and 8 bases, in that order; junction bases with no gene match: 11. This chain's CDR3 is CASSLEGQGARIGGYTF. CDR3 sequence (DNA): TGTGCCAGCAGCTTGGAGGGACAGGGGGCGCGAATTGGGGGCTACACCTTC.

V is TRBV4-1 and J is TRBJ1-1; no clear D. In germline, CDR1 is MGHRA, CDR2 YSYEKL. The CDR3 loop spans 13 amino acids. Trimming took 4 bases from V and 0 from J, leaving 6 bases between them. CDR3 sequence reads: CASSLQMNTEAFF. The CDR3 DNA is TGCGCCAGCAGCCTACAGATGAACACTGAAGCTTTCTTT.

In its sample, this clone was seen once. The chain has TRBV27 and TRBJ2-1; TRBD2 might be the D (6 bases). CDR3 length equals 14 residues. V dropped 8 bases and J dropped 3 bases, with 14 bases sitting between them. Germline loops: CDR1 MNHEY, CDR2 SMNVEV (reference sequence). The CDR3 coding sequence is TGTGCCAGCGCGTCCCGGAGGGGCTACAATGAGCAGTTCTTC. This sequence encodes CASASRRGYNEQFF.

The chain has TRBV6-1 and TRBJ2-7, with D tentatively TRBD1 (6 bases). Per the germline V gene, CDR1 is MNHNS and CDR2 is SASEGT. This CDR3 region has 11 residues. This chain's CDR3 is CATGSSYEQYF. CDR3 DNA sequence: TGTGCAACAGGGAGCTCCTACGAGCAGTACTTC.

This clone was recorded only once. The chain carries TRBV19 and TRBJ2-3; 7 bases are a match to TRBD1. From germline, CDR1 is LNHDA and CDR2 SQIVND (reference sequence). V lost 6 bases to trimming and J lost 1 base; unmatched junction nucleotides: 4. The length of the CDR3 is 14 residues. CDR3 DNA: TGTGCCAGTAGAACTGGGACAGGCACAGATACGCAGTATTTT. Protein product: CASRTGTGTDTQYF.

The gene calls are TRBV6-5 and TRBJ1-2; D might be TRBD1 (6 bases). The CDR3 loop spans 15 amino acids. Germline CDR1 reads MNHEY; CDR2 reads SVGAGI. V lost 2 bases, J lost 0 bases, and 10 bases lay in between. The CDR3 spells CASSYTGLANYGYTF. The DNA of the CDR3 is TGTGCCAGCAGTTACACAGGGCTAGCTAACTATGGCTACACCTTC.